The entry that follows covers one T cell receptor beta chain sequence. This entry belongs to a study of neoadjuvant anti-PD-1 for oral cavity cancer. Whole-study context: Before surgery, most patients got three to four biweekly 3 mg/kg nivolumab doses.

The protocol was immunoSEQ multiplex PCR, while the TCRdb copy is restricted to in-frame clones and leaves out a portion. The data hold 11,000 to 15,000 clones, with around three quarters observed a single time. This receptor was taken from a person aged 35-80 years with oral cavity squamous cell carcinoma. The sequenced sample was PBMCs, obtained before nivolumab (anti-PD-1) treatment.

CDR3 residues: CASSLGSGTEAFF. CDR3 in DNA: TGTGCCAGCAGTCTCGGGTCAGGCACTGAAGCTTTCTTT. V and J are TRBV2 and TRBJ1-1; D remains ambiguous. V shed 5 bases and J shed 4 bases, with 11 bases lying between them. This CDR3 region has 13 residues. Germline V gene data show CDR1 as SNHLY and CDR2 as FYNNEI.